Following are 22 T cell receptor beta chains from one sample sequenced in a study of blood T cell repertoires in COVID-19. Sequencing used immunoSEQ multiplex PCR; TCRdb keeps in-frame clones, though not all of them. The sample holds about 120,000 clones, around 80% seen once. The sequenced sample consisted of peripheral blood. These receptor sequences come from a woman of 80 years or more with acute or convalescent COVID-19.

This clone was seen only once. V gene TRBV9 combines with J gene TRBJ2-3; the match to TRBD2 covers 13 bases. Trimming at V came to 3 bases and at J to 1 base, leaving 2 bases not matched to a gene. The CDR3 is 16 amino acids. Per germline, CDR1 SGDLS and CDR2 YYNGEE. The CDR3 loop reads CASSAGLAGGTDTQYF. Here the CDR3 DNA reads TGTGCCAGCAGCGCCGGACTAGCGGGAGGCACAGATACGCAGTATTTT.

This clone showed up just once. At one end, the junction sequence differs from germline, possibly due to a read error. This chain uses TRBV7-7 with TRBJ2-7; maybe TRBD2 (5 bases). The CDR3 spans 13 residues. In germline, CDR1 is SSHAT, CDR2 FNYEAQ (reference sequence). In DNA, the CDR3 is TGTGCTAGCAGCTTAGACGGGAACGGCGAGCAGTACTTC. Residues: CASSLDGNGEQYF.

The genes are TRBV5-1 and TRBJ2-2; D unclear. Trimming shortened V by 2 bases and J by 7 bases, and 9 bases separated the two germline ends. This CDR3 spans 13 amino acids. Germline loops: CDR1 SGHRS, CDR2 YFSETQ. The CDR3 nucleotides read TGCGCCAGCAGCTTCTCAGCGTTCGGGGAGCTGTTTTTT. Translated, it gives CASSFSAFGELFF. Full variable domain (remainder filled in from reference TRBV5-1 and TRBJ2-2): KAGVTQTPRYLIKTRGQQVTLSCSPISGHRSVSWYQQTPGQGLQFLFEYFSETQRNKGNFPGRFSGRQFSNSRSEMNVSTLELGDSALYLCASSFSAFGELFFGEGSRLTVL.

The V and J genes are TRBV3-1 (or the pseudogene TRBV3-2) and TRBJ2-1; D is perhaps TRBD2 (7 bases). V was trimmed by 1 base and J by 9 bases, leaving 13 bases between them. CDR1 and CDR2 from the germline V gene are LGHDT and YNNKEL (reference sequence). The CDR3 sequence is 14 residues long. The DNA of the CDR3 is TGTGCCAGCAGCCAAGTCTTGGGGGGGGCTGAGCAGTTCTTC. This encodes CASSQVLGGAEQFF.

V usage is TRBV6-5 and J usage is TRBJ1-3; D gene uncertain. There are 15 residues in the CDR3. CDR1 MNHEY and CDR2 SVGAGI come from the germline V gene. V dropped 2 bases and J dropped 0 bases, with 8 bases sitting between them. The CDR3 coding sequence is TGTGCCAGCAGTTACGCAGGCCGCTCTGGAAACACCATATATTTT. This encodes CASSYAGRSGNTIYF.

This chain connects TRBV5-6 to TRBJ2-5; no definite D call. This CDR3 is 14 amino acids long. V dropped 2 bases and J dropped 5 bases, with 13 bases sitting between them. CDR1 is SGHDT and CDR2 is YYEEEE in the germline V gene. CDR3 in DNA: TGTGCCAGCAGCTTCGGGTCCTATAGGGAGACCCAGTACTTC. Translated: CASSFGSYRETQYF.

The rearrangement links TRBV19 to TRBJ2-2; maybe TRBD2 (5 bases). CDR1 and CDR2 (germline): LNHDA, SQIVND (reference sequence). V was cut by 3 bases and J by 0 bases, with 17 bases left in between. The CDR3 loop spans 18 amino acids. The CDR3 bases are TGTGCCAGTAGTATCTCTAGCAATCCTTTACCGAACACCGGGGAGCTGTTTTTT. This sequence encodes CASSISSNPLPNTGELFF.

This clone was observed a few times. This rearrangement joins TRBV27 to TRBJ2-7; 12 bases fit TRBD1. The CDR3 length is 13 residues. V was pared by 7 bases and J by 6 bases, with 4 bases of the junction left unmatched. From germline, CDR1 is MNHEY and CDR2 SMNVEV (reference sequence). CDR3 loop: CASMGTGGIEQYF. In DNA, the CDR3 is TGTGCCAGCATGGGGACAGGGGGCATCGAGCAGTACTTC.

The chain joins TRBV14 to TRBJ2-1, with TRBD1 identical over 7 bases. Germline trimming cut 2 bases from V and 8 bases from J; bases unmatched to any gene: 9. The CDR3 loop spans 15 amino acids. Per the germline V gene, CDR1 is SGHDN and CDR2 is FVKESK. CDR3 loop: CASSQSNQGGDEQFF. The DNA for the CDR3 is TGTGCCAGCAGCCAATCGAATCAAGGGGGCGATGAGCAGTTCTTC. Supplemented by reference TRBV14 and TRBJ2-1, the full variable domain reads EAGVTQFPSHSVIEKGQTVTLRCDPISGHDNLYWYRRVMGKEIKFLLHFVKESKQDESGMPNNRFLAERTGGTYSTLKVQPAELEDSGVYFCASSQSNQGGDEQFFGPGTRLTVL.

This chain links TRBV5-1 with TRBJ2-2; TRBD2 matches 8 bases. With 4 bases clipped from V and 4 bases from J, the junction kept 9 bases outside the gene matches. The length of the CDR3 is 16 residues. Germline assignment: CDR1 SGHRS and CDR2 YFSETQ. The CDR3 bases are TGCGCCAGCAGCCCAAAGCGGGGGCCGTTCACCGGGGAGCTGTTTTTT. Translating gives CASSPKRGPFTGELFF.

The chain uses TRBV7-9 and TRBJ2-3; D is possibly TRBD1 (5 bases). V was cut by 3 bases and J by 0 bases, with 13 bases left in between. The germline gives CDR1 SEHNR, CDR2 FQNEAQ (reference sequence). This CDR3 has 16 amino acids. CDR3 protein: CASSLGLYSSTDTQYF. CDR3 nucleotide sequence: TGTGCCAGCAGCTTGGGGCTGTACAGCAGCACAGATACGCAGTATTTT.

The CDR3 DNA reads TGTGCCAGCAGTGAGGGTAGCGGGGGGGCAGCAGATACGCAGTATTTT. Its translation: CASSEGSGGAADTQYF. This rearrangement joins TRBV6-1 to TRBJ2-3; 11 nucleotides agree with TRBD2. The CDR3 totals 16 residues. CDR1 and CDR2 from the germline V gene are MNHNS and SASEGT. With V trimmed by 3 bases and J by 4 bases, 6 bases remained unmatched.

This chain joins TRBV10-1 and TRBJ2-3; TRBD2 agrees at 7 bases. CDR3 length: 15 residues. The germline V gene has CDR1 WNHNN and CDR2 SYGVQD (reference sequence). V was pared by 6 bases and J by 0 bases, with 6 bases of the junction left unmatched. The CDR3 DNA reads as TGCGCCAGCAGACCAAGCGGGGCTAGCACAGATACGCAGTATTTT. This codes for CASRPSGASTDTQYF.

CDR3 region: CASSVEDSGGSSSYNEQFF. CDR3 in DNA: TGTGCCAGCAGCGTAGAGGATAGCGGGGGGTCCTCCTCCTACAATGAGCAGTTCTTC. V and J are TRBV9 and TRBJ2-1; TRBD2 matches 10 bases. In germline, CDR1 is SGDLS, CDR2 YYNGEE. V shed 0 bases and J 0 bases; nucleotides not matched to a gene: 9. The CDR3 has 19 residues.

The V call is TRBV9, the J call TRBJ1-5, with 10 bases identical to TRBD1. The CDR3 has 15 amino acids. Losses at the gene ends were 3 bases for V and 7 bases for J; bases not matched to a gene: 7. Per the germline V gene, CDR1 is SGDLS and CDR2 is YYNGEE. CDR3 loop: CASSAGTGEWQPQHF. CDR3 nucleotide sequence: TGTGCCAGCAGCGCCGGGACAGGGGAATGGCAGCCCCAGCATTTT.

V and J are TRBV27 and TRBJ1-5; D unresolved. The CDR3 covers 16 residues. Deletions cut 5 bases from V and 1 base from J, with 15 bases between. Per germline, CDR1 MNHEY and CDR2 SMNVEV (reference sequence). CDR3 in amino acids: CASSPSWPRSNQPQHF. DNA for the CDR3: TGTGCCAGCAGTCCTTCTTGGCCGCGGAGCAATCAGCCCCAGCATTTT.

This clone appeared once. The chain couples TRBV18 to TRBJ1-5; 8 nucleotides agree with TRBD1. Germline loops: CDR1 KGHSH, CDR2 LQKENI. V gave up 3 bases and J gave up 3 bases; unmatched junction bases: 4. The CDR3 spans 15 residues. The CDR3 here is CASSPAGGNNQPQHF. As DNA, the CDR3 is TGTGCCAGCTCACCGGCAGGGGGCAACAATCAGCCCCAGCATTTT.

This clone has more than one count but fewer than ten. This chain uses TRBV19 with TRBJ1-1, with 9 positions matching TRBD1. Germline CDR1 is LNHDA and CDR2 is SQIVND (reference sequence). Trimming took 6 bases from V and 2 from J; bases not matched to a gene: 7. CDR3 length: 15 residues. CDR3 sequence (DNA): TGTGCCAGTAGGCGGGGACAGGGATTAAACACTGAAGCTTTCTTT. It translates to CASRRGQGLNTEAFF.

The J gene is TRBJ2-3, the V gene TRBV3-1 (or the pseudogene TRBV3-2), with 9 bases fitting TRBD1. The CDR3 totals 15 residues. Trimming at V came to 5 bases and at J to 3 bases, leaving 6 bases not matched to a gene. Germline lookup yields CDR1 LGHDT and CDR2 YNNKEL (reference sequence). The DNA of the CDR3 is TGTGCCAGCAGCTCCGGGACAGGGCTAACAGATACGCAGTATTTT. It translates to CASSSGTGLTDTQYF.

The V gene is TRBV5-6, the J gene TRBJ2-7; 8 nucleotides align to TRBD1. The CDR3 length is 13 residues. Germline assignment: CDR1 SGHDT and CDR2 YYEEEE. V shed 5 bases and J 6 bases; nucleotides not matched to a gene: 7. CDR3 nucleotide sequence: TGTGCCAGCAGACAGACAGGGGCCGTCGAGCAGTACTTC. This encodes CASRQTGAVEQYF.

This clone has only a few counts. This sequence joins TRBV9 and TRBJ2-2, with a tentative D call TRBD1 (6 bases). Trimming removed 1 base from V and 7 bases from J, with 14 bases in between. This CDR3 comprises 15 residues. The germline CDR1 and CDR2 sequences are SGDLS and YYNGEE. The CDR3 coding sequence is TGTGCCAGCAGCGTAACGTTGGGGGCCGGCGGGGAGCTGTTTTTT. Translated: CASSVTLGAGGELFF.

There are a few counts of this clone. V is TRBV18 and J is TRBJ2-5; D is possibly TRBD2 (5 bases). V gave up 3 bases and J gave up 1 base, with 15 bases separating them. The CDR3 spans 16 residues. Germline CDR1 KGHSH, CDR2 LQKENI. The CDR3 bases are TGTGCCAGCTCACCCCTAGCCCTCTCAATCCAAGAGACCCAGTACTTC. It is translated as CASSPLALSIQETQYF.